Below, 4 T cell receptor beta chains from the same sample are listed, as sequenced in a study of spatial heterogeneity in lung cancer. The time point was: sample taken at primary tumor resection. Whole RNA was taken from tumor, nontumor lung or frozen PBMC; it was then sequenced unsorted. TCRdb independently ran MiXCR on the 5' RACE reads; one entry per CDR3 protein. This table holds roughly 82,000 distinct CDR3 sequences, roughly 12% found once. The sample here was PBMCs, taken at surgery. The origin of the receptors is a male donor with early-stage non-small cell lung cancer.

V gene TRBV20-1 combines with J gene TRBJ1-3; TRBD1 matches at 7 bases. V lost 1 base and J lost 4; bases outside the gene matches: 4. The CDR3 is made up of 14 amino acids. Germline lookup yields CDR1 DFQATT and CDR2 SNEGSKA (reference sequence). The CDR3 DNA sequence: TGCAGTGCTAGAGCAGGGGGGGAGGGAAACACCATATATTTT. Amino acids: CSARAGGEGNTIYF.

This clonotype was found a few times. The chain links TRBV7-9 to TRBJ2-1, with 10 bases lining up with TRBD2. The CDR3 length is 16 residues. The germline gives CDR1 SEHNR, CDR2 FQNEAQ (reference sequence). The J segment lost 8 bases and the V segment lost 1 base, leaving 8 bases of the junction unmatched. The CDR3 region is CASSLGNLAGVHEQFF. In nucleotides, the CDR3 is TGTGCCAGCAGCTTAGGCAACCTAGCGGGAGTTCATGAGCAGTTCTTC.

The chain has TRBV5-1 and TRBJ2-3; TRBD1 might be the D (6 bases). Germline values: CDR1 SGHRS, CDR2 YFSETQ. V was clipped by 6 bases and J by 4 bases, with 21 bases between them. The CDR3 loop spans 16 amino acids. CDR3 amino acids: CASTPDRTVGSDTQYF. The CDR3 bases are TGCGCCAGCACCCCCGATAGGACAGTAGGATCAGATACGCAGTATTTT.

This sequence joins TRBV3-1 and TRBJ2-5; D uncertain. Germline CDR1 is LGHDT and CDR2 is YNNKEL (reference sequence). The CDR3 spans 11 residues. Trimming cost V 3 bases and J 4 bases, with 3 bases left between them. This CDR3 reads CASSQAETQYF. The CDR3 DNA is TGTGCCAGCAGCCAGGCAGAGACCCAGTACTTC.